Shown below are 4 T cell receptor beta chains from a single sample sequenced in a study of T cell responses to AZD1222 COVID-19 vaccine. Here immunoSEQ multiplex PCR was the method, and the copy in TCRdb shows in-frame clones only, minus some. Of about 93,000 clones in the sample, roughly 86% were seen once. The input for sequencing was peripheral blood, taken on day 0 of MenACWY control vaccination. The source is an adult in good health.

This sequence joins TRBV24-1 and TRBJ2-1; TRBD1 might be the D (6 bases). This CDR3 is built from 15 residues. Germline CDR1 KGHDR, CDR2 SFDVKD. V was pared by 3 bases and J by 10 bases, with 18 bases between. CDR3 sequence reads: CATSDAGAPSGEQFF. The CDR3 DNA reads as TGTGCCACCAGTGATGCAGGGGCCCCCTCGGGGGAGCAGTTCTTC.

V gene TRBV7-2 combines with J gene TRBJ2-2; weak D call: TRBD1 (6 bases). The CDR3 consists of 13 residues. V lost 4 bases to trimming and J lost 9 bases, with 12 bases between them. Germline V gene data show CDR1 as SGHTA and CDR2 as FQGNSA. CDR3 in amino acids: CASSSGADRELFF. The CDR3 DNA follows: TGTGCCAGCAGCTCAGGGGCCGACCGGGAGCTGTTTTTT.

The chain recombines TRBV4-3 with TRBJ2-3; 7 positions match TRBD2. Looked up from germline, CDR1 is LGHNA and CDR2 is YSLEER. The CDR3 has 16 residues. Losses at the gene ends were 3 bases for V and 1 base for J; bases not matched to a gene: 7. The CDR3 DNA is TGCGCCAGCAGCCAGGAACAGCGGGGAGGCACAGATACGCAGTATTTT. Protein product: CASSQEQRGGTDTQYF.

V and J are TRBV6-5 and TRBJ1-3, with TRBD1 matching over 10 bases. CDR1 and CDR2 (germline): MNHEY, SVGAGI. The CDR3 loop spans 16 amino acids. The junction had 0 bases not matched to a gene; V was cut back by 0 bases and J by 1 base. The CDR3: CASSYSGQGSGNTIYF. The CDR3 DNA is TGTGCCAGCAGTTACTCGGGACAGGGGTCTGGAAACACCATATATTTT.